The 23 T cell receptor beta chains reported below all come from one sample, sequenced in a study of T cell changes during pregnancy in multiple sclerosis. The repertoire was sequenced with immunoSEQ multiplex PCR; TCRdb's copy has only in-frame clones and lacks some. This repertoire shows tens of thousands of clones, approximately 92% found once; its top ten account for approximately 2%. The source material was peripheral blood, sampled in the second trimester of pregnancy. The receptors were gathered from a female donor with multiple sclerosis, enrolled in a pregnancy study.

The chain employs TRBV7-9 and TRBJ1-4, with 9 bases that match TRBD1. The CDR3 is made up of 15 amino acids. Trimming removed 5 bases from V and 8 bases from J; junction bases left unmatched: 9. The germline gives CDR1 SEHNR, CDR2 FQNEAQ (reference sequence). The CDR3 region has the DNA TGTGCCAGCAGCCCAGGGGACAGGGTCAAAGAAAAACTGTTTTTT. It is translated as CASSPGDRVKEKLFF.

CDR3 sequence reads: CASSLVQGAYEQYF. The CDR3 DNA is TGCGCCAGCAGCTTGGTACAGGGGGCGTACGAGCAGTACTTC. This sequence joins TRBV5-1 and TRBJ2-7; 9 bases match TRBD1. The CDR3 has 14 residues. From germline, CDR1 is SGHRS and CDR2 YFSETQ. V trimming: 0 bases; J trimming: 4 bases; junction bases outside the gene matches: 2.

CDR3 sequence reads: CASSRPTSGGLQETQYF. The CDR3 DNA reads TGTGCCAGCAGCAGACCGACTAGCGGGGGACTCCAAGAGACCCAGTACTTC. The chain joins TRBV5-4 to TRBJ2-5; TRBD2 matches 12 bases. The CDR3 extends over 17 amino acids. The V gene's germline CDR1 is SGHNT and CDR2 YYREEE (reference sequence). V lost 4 bases, J lost 1 base, and 8 bases stayed unmatched.

V usage is TRBV19 and J usage is TRBJ2-2, with D perhaps TRBD2 (5 bases). Between the trimmed V and J ends, which lost 3 bases and 4 bases, there was a span of 18 bases. The V gene's germline CDR1 is LNHDA and CDR2 SQIVND (reference sequence). The CDR3 runs 17 residues. CDR3 nucleotide sequence: TGTGCCAGTAGTATTCTTTCGGAGGCAGGTCTCACCGGGGAGCTGTTTTTT. Protein: CASSILSEAGLTGELFF.

This clone showed up just once. The J gene is TRBJ2-1, the V gene TRBV19; D possibly corresponds to TRBD1 (5 bases). The germline V gene encodes CDR1 LNHDA and CDR2 SQIVND (reference sequence). The CDR3 runs 15 residues. V was trimmed by 1 base and J by 7 bases, leaving 14 bases between them. DNA for the CDR3: TGTGCCAGTAGTATAGGACAGTCAACTGGGAATGAGCAGTTCTTC. Translated: CASSIGQSTGNEQFF.

V usage is TRBV30 and J usage is TRBJ2-7; a weak D match, TRBD2 (7 bases). The CDR3 has 13 amino acids. Germline V CDR1 and CDR2: GTSNPN, SVGIG (reference sequence). V was trimmed by 3 bases and J by 6 bases, leaving 15 bases between them. The DNA for the CDR3 is TGTGCCTGGAGAACAAAGGGGGGGACCGAGCAGTACTTC. Translating it yields CAWRTKGGTEQYF. The whole variable domain, remainder taken from reference TRBV30 and TRBJ2-7, is SQTIHQWPATLVQPVGSPLSLECTVEGTSNPNLYWYRQAAGRGLQLLFYSVGIGQISSEVPQNLSASRPQDRQFILSSKKLLLSDSGFYLCAWRTKGGTEQYFGPGTRLTVT.

The chain is built from TRBV10-3 and TRBJ2-2, with 12 bases matching TRBD1. This CDR3 comprises 15 residues. The V gene end was trimmed by 9 bases and the J gene end by 6 bases; junction bases not matched to a gene: 8. The germline V gene has CDR1 ENHRY and CDR2 SYGVKD. CDR3 protein: CAIAGGDRGPGELFF. In nucleotides, the CDR3 is TGTGCCATTGCTGGCGGGGACAGGGGGCCCGGGGAGCTGTTTTTT.

CDR3 DNA sequence: TGTGCCATCACCGCAGGGTTCGCCTATGGCTACACCTTC. Its translation is CAITAGFAYGYTF. The gene calls are TRBV10-3 and TRBJ1-2, with D tentatively TRBD1 (5 bases). Trimming took off 7 bases at V and 4 bases at J, with 13 bases between the two ends. The CDR3 covers 13 residues. CDR1 is ENHRY, CDR2 SYGVKD, per germline.

This clone was observed a single time. The CDR3 nucleotides are TGTGCCAGTAGGGACTGGGGGGGAGTTGAAGCTTTCTTT. This encodes CASRDWGGVEAFF. The rearrangement links TRBV19 to TRBJ1-1; maybe TRBD1 (5 bases). The germline V gene encodes CDR1 LNHDA and CDR2 SQIVND (reference sequence). The CDR3 extends over 13 amino acids. Trimming removed 6 bases from V and 7 bases from J, with 15 bases in between.

The chain links TRBV11-2 to TRBJ1-1; the D gene is possibly TRBD1 (5 bases). Trimming shortened V by 2 bases and J by 4 bases, and 11 bases separated the two germline ends. Looked up from germline, CDR1 is SGHAT and CDR2 is FQNNGV. The CDR3 is 14 residues long. The CDR3 region has the DNA TGTGCCAGCAGCTTAAGGGGTGAGTCCACTGAAGCTTTCTTT. Residues: CASSLRGESTEAFF. Drawing the rest from reference TRBV11-2 and TRBJ1-1, the complete variable domain is EAGVAQSPRYKIIEKRQSVAFWCNPISGHATLYWYQQILGQGPKLLIQFQNNGVVDDSQLPKDRFSAERLKGVDSTLKIQPAKLEDSAVYLCASSLRGESTEAFFGQGTRLTVV.

This chain uses TRBV15 with TRBJ1-6; D uncertain. Germline CDR1 LNHNV, CDR2 YYDKDF (reference sequence). V lost 1 base and J 7 bases, leaving 14 bases between the germline ends. The CDR3 contains 16 residues. CDR3 in DNA: TGTGCCACCAGCAGAGGAGTCGGGGTTGGGAATTCACCCCTCCACTTT. Translation gives CATSRGVGVGNSPLHF.

The chain employs TRBV19 and TRBJ1-2; D gene unclear. The CDR3 runs 12 residues. V dropped 5 bases and J dropped 4 bases, with 8 bases sitting between them. Germline CDR1 is LNHDA and CDR2 is SQIVND (reference sequence). CDR3: CASSPGSYGYTF. For the CDR3, the DNA is TGTGCCAGTAGTCCCGGTTCCTATGGCTACACCTTC.

Written as DNA, the CDR3 is TGTGCCAGCAGTTTGTTGCAGGGACAGGAAAAACTGTTTTTT. Its protein is CASSLLQGQEKLFF. The chain joins TRBV28 to TRBJ1-4; 7 bases align to TRBD1. Trimming cost V 3 bases and J 8 bases; bases outside gene matches: 6. CDR3 length equals 14 residues. Per germline, CDR1 MDHEN and CDR2 SYDVKM. The whole variable domain, filled in from reference TRBV28 and TRBJ1-4, reads DVKVTQSSRYLVKRTGEKVFLECVQDMDHENMFWYRQDPGLGLRLIYFSYDVKMKEKGDIPEGYSVSREKKERFSLILESASTNQTSMYLCASSLLQGQEKLFFGSGTQLSVL.

This chain uses TRBV6-5 with TRBJ2-7; unclear D gene. CDR3 length: 15 residues. V shed 0 bases and J shed 2 bases, with 11 bases lying between them. Germline CDR1 is MNHEY and CDR2 is SVGAGI. The CDR3 here is CASSYSPRHTYEQYF. DNA of the CDR3: TGTGCCAGCAGTTACTCTCCCCGACACACCTACGAGCAGTACTTC.

The chain has TRBV19 and TRBJ2-5; D might be TRBD1 (5 bases). The germline V and J ends were trimmed by 3 bases and 4 bases, with 12 bases remaining between them. CDR3 length: 14 residues. Germline CDR1 reads LNHDA; CDR2 reads SQIVND (reference sequence). CDR3 nucleotide sequence: TGTGCCAGTAGTATTCGCAGGGTTGGAGAGACCCAGTACTTC. This gives the protein CASSIRRVGETQYF. Supplemented by reference TRBV19 and TRBJ2-5, the full variable domain reads DGGITQSPKYLFRKEGQNVTLSCEQNLNHDAMYWYRQDPGQGLRLIYYSQIVNDFQKGDIAEGYSVSREKKESFPLTVTSAQKNPTAFYLCASSIRRVGETQYFGPGTRLLVL.

This clone has a single count. The J gene is TRBJ2-5, the V gene TRBV7-2, with D possibly being TRBD2 (6 bases). Trimming stripped 1 base from V and 2 bases from J, with 17 bases between. This CDR3 region has 17 residues. CDR1 is SGHTA, CDR2 FQGNSA, per germline. In DNA form, the CDR3 reads TGTGCCAGCAGCTTAGGTCTGCGGGGCAGAGCTCAAGAGACCCAGTACTTC. It yields the protein CASSLGLRGRAQETQYF.

This chain connects TRBV5-5 to TRBJ1-2, with D uncertain. Germline values: CDR1 SGHKS, CDR2 YYEKEE (reference sequence). The CDR3 length is 16 residues. The germline V and J ends were trimmed by 2 bases and 3 bases, with 17 bases remaining between them. In nucleotides, the CDR3 is TGTGCCAGCAGCTTATCTCTCGAAGTCGGGTACTATGGCTACACCTTC. It codes for CASSLSLEVGYYGYTF.

The genes are TRBV6-1 and TRBJ1-1; D remains unclear. The ends were cut back, 0 bases at V and 1 base at J, with 6 bases in the middle. Germline V gene lookup returns CDR1 MNHNS and CDR2 SASEGT. The CDR3 has 14 residues. The chain's CDR3 is CASSEAPGNTEAFF. Here the CDR3 DNA reads TGTGCCAGCAGTGAAGCTCCAGGGAACACTGAAGCTTTCTTT.

The chain carries TRBV10-3 and TRBJ1-2; TRBD1 aligns across 7 bases. The V and J ends lost 3 bases and 4 bases, in that order; junction bases with no gene match: 11. The CDR3 totals 16 residues. In germline, CDR1 is ENHRY, CDR2 SYGVKD. The CDR3 DNA is TGTGCCATCAGTGAAGGTTATCCAGGGGGGTCCTATGGCTACACCTTC. Protein: CAISEGYPGGSYGYTF.

The chain uses TRBV27 and TRBJ1-6, with 7 bases that match TRBD1. The CDR3 runs to 14 residues. The J segment lost 9 bases and the V segment lost 1 base, leaving 3 bases of the junction unmatched. Germline assignment: CDR1 MNHEY and CDR2 SMNVEV (reference sequence). The CDR3 region is CASSLLTGISPLHF. The CDR3 DNA is TGTGCCAGCAGTTTATTGACAGGGATTTCACCCCTCCACTTT.

The chain joins TRBV27 to TRBJ2-4; TRBD1 matches at 8 bases. Germline values: CDR1 MNHEY, CDR2 SMNVEV (reference sequence). This CDR3 has 14 residues. The V and J ends lost 6 bases and 3 bases, in that order; junction bases with no gene match: 4. The CDR3 spells CASSLGQGKNIQYF. The DNA for the CDR3 is TGTGCCAGCAGCCTTGGACAGGGCAAAAACATTCAGTACTTC.

The chain couples TRBV7-2 to TRBJ1-5, with D unclear. Trimming removed 2 bases at V and 3 bases at J, with 11 bases between. This CDR3 is built from 15 residues. Looked up from germline, CDR1 is SGHTA and CDR2 is FQGNSA. The CDR3 DNA reads TGTGCCAGCAGCTTAAGTGGGCAGAACAATCAGCCCCAGCATTTT. It translates to CASSLSGQNNQPQHF.

The chain uses TRBV5-1 and TRBJ2-1; maybe TRBD2 (5 bases). The germline gives CDR1 SGHRS, CDR2 YFSETQ. CDR3 length: 15 amino acids. Trimming shortened V by 4 bases and J by 6 bases, and 17 bases separated the two germline ends. CDR3 sequence reads: CASSPARGPRNEQFF. The DNA of the CDR3 is TGCGCCAGCAGCCCCGCCCGCGGGCCACGCAATGAGCAGTTCTTC.